This T cell receptor beta chain was sequenced for a study of OX40 agonist ivuxolimab in advanced cancers. As for the study in general: Three patients got partial responses; one had hepatocellular carcinoma and two had cutaneous melanoma.

For this clone: Its antigen is undetermined.

Sequencing used immunoSEQ multiplex PCR; TCRdb keeps in-frame clones, though not all of them. This table has tens of thousands of clones, roughly 86% appearing once. Findings and caveats of the study: The CD4+ and CD8+ T cells in the blood had expanded clonally by week 6 at 0.1 to 3.0 mg/kg.

The sample was CD4+ or CD8+ T cells sorted from blood, taken in a trial of the OX40 agonist ivuxolimab. This clonotype originated in an adult with an advanced solid tumor such as melanoma, head and neck, liver or kidney cancer.

CDR3 DNA sequence: TGTGCCAGCAGTCTCCCTTACGTACAGCCTCACGCCGGGGAGCTGTTTTTT. It encodes CASSLPYVQPHAGELFF. This chain connects TRBV28 to TRBJ2-2, with D unresolved. This CDR3 comprises 17 residues. The germline CDR1 and CDR2 sequences are MDHEN and SYDVKM. V was cut by 5 bases and J by 6 bases, with 22 bases left in between.